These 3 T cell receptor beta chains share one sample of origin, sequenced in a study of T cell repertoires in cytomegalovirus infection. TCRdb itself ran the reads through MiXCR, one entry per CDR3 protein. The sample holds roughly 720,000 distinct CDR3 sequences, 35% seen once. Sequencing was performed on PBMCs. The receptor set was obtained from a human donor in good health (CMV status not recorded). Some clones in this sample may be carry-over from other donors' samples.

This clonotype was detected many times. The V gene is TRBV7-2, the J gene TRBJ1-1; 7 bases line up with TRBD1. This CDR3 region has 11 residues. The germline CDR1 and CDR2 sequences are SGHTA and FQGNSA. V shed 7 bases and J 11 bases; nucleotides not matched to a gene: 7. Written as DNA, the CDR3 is TGTGCCAGCACGAGGGGGCCCCAGGCTTTCTTT. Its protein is CASTRGPQAFF.

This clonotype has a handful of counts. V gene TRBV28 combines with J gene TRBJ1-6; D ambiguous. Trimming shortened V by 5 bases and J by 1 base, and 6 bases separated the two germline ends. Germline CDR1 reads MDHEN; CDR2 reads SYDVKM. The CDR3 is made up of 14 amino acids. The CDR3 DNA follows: TGTGCCAGCAGTGCGAGGTCCTATAATTCACCCCTCCACTTT. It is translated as CASSARSYNSPLHF.

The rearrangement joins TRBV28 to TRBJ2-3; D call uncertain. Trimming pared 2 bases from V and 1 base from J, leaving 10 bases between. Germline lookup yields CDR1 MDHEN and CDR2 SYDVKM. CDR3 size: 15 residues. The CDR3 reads CASSLVTFGTDTQYF. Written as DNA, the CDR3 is TGTGCCAGCAGTTTAGTCACCTTTGGCACAGATACGCAGTATTTT.